The 30 T cell receptor beta chains below come from one sample, sequenced in a study of cytomegalovirus exposure and HLA in healthy donors. Assay used: immunoSEQ multiplex PCR; TCRdb lists only in-frame clones, some missing. The sample carries more than 130,000 clones, around 88% recorded once. Sequenced: PBMCs. These receptors came from a woman younger than 30 in good health and CMV-seropositive.

This clone was seen just once. This rearrangement joins TRBV4-2 to TRBJ2-7; D is undetermined. Trimming took 0 bases from V and 0 from J, leaving 12 bases between them. CDR3 size: 16 residues. The germline CDR1 and CDR2 sequences are LGHNA and YNFKEQ. CDR3 in amino acids: CASSQDYQASSYEQYF. CDR3 nucleotides: TGTGCCAGCAGCCAAGATTATCAGGCCAGCTCCTACGAGCAGTACTTC.

This chain links TRBV5-1 with TRBJ2-7, with D maybe TRBD2 (6 bases). This CDR3 is built from 13 residues. Germline V gene lookup returns CDR1 SGHRS and CDR2 YFSETQ. V gave up 0 bases and J gave up 7 bases, with 11 bases separating them. The CDR3 reads CASSLAGGFEQYF. CDR3 nucleotide sequence: TGCGCCAGCAGCTTGGCCGGAGGGTTTGAGCAGTACTTC.

The gene calls are TRBV19 and TRBJ1-2; the D is unclear. Germline CDR1 LNHDA, CDR2 SQIVND (reference sequence). The CDR3 consists of 14 residues. With 0 bases removed from V and 5 bases from J, the gap between germline ends came to 10 bases. The CDR3 reads CASSIDLEAYGYTF. DNA for the CDR3: TGTGCCAGTAGTATAGATCTGGAGGCTTATGGCTACACCTTC.

The rearrangement joins TRBV2 to TRBJ1-5, with D unresolved. V shed 5 bases and J shed 0 bases, with 2 bases lying between them. From germline, CDR1 is SNHLY and CDR2 FYNNEI. This CDR3 has 12 residues. The CDR3 DNA reads TGTGCCAGCAGTTATAGCAATCAGCCCCAGCATTTT. Protein: CASSYSNQPQHF. The whole variable domain, filled in from reference TRBV2 and TRBJ1-5, reads EPEVTQTPSHQVTQMGQEVILRCVPISNHLYFYWYRQILGQKVEFLVSFYNNEISEKSEIFDDQFSVERPDGSNFTLKIRSTKLEDSAMYFCASSYSNQPQHFGDGTRLSIL.

CDR3 in DNA: TGTGCCAGCAGCCCTGACAGGGTCTTCGGGACCCAGTACTTC. Protein product: CASSPDRVFGTQYF. This rearrangement joins TRBV7-2 to TRBJ2-5; 7 positions match TRBD1. The CDR3 sequence is 14 residues long. Germline loops: CDR1 SGHTA, CDR2 FQGNSA. With V trimmed by 5 bases and J by 7 bases, 10 bases remained unmatched.

This sequence joins TRBV7-2 and TRBJ1-6; D call uncertain. The CDR3 covers 16 residues. V lost 5 bases and J lost 0, with 11 bases in between. From germline, CDR1 is SGHTA and CDR2 FQGNSA. This CDR3 reads CASSEVASSYNSPLHF. The CDR3 DNA reads as TGTGCCAGCAGCGAGGTGGCCAGCTCCTATAATTCACCCCTCCACTTT.

The chain uses TRBV2 and TRBJ2-3; D is perhaps TRBD2 (6 bases). CDR1 is SNHLY, CDR2 FYNNEI, per germline. Trimming removed 9 bases from V and 2 bases from J, with 9 bases in between. This CDR3 region has 12 residues. The CDR3 protein is CASLAATDTQYF. The CDR3 nucleotides read TGTGCCAGTTTAGCGGCCACAGATACGCAGTATTTT.

This chain joins TRBV5-1 and TRBJ1-2; 7 nucleotides agree with TRBD1. The CDR3 consists of 15 residues. Trimming took 1 base from V and 7 from J; bases not matched to a gene: 10. Germline V gene lookup returns CDR1 SGHRS and CDR2 YFSETQ. The CDR3 loop is CASSLRGQGGSGYTF. DNA for the CDR3: TGCGCCAGCAGCTTGCGGGGGCAGGGGGGTAGTGGCTACACCTTC.

The chain carries TRBV28 and TRBJ2-3; TRBD2 matches 8 bases. This CDR3 comprises 16 residues. The germline gives CDR1 MDHEN, CDR2 SYDVKM. The J segment lost 0 bases and the V segment lost 4 bases, leaving 6 bases of the junction unmatched. The CDR3 loop reads CASSSYSGASTDTQYF. The CDR3 bases are TGTGCCAGCAGTTCCTATAGCGGGGCTAGCACAGATACGCAGTATTTT. Looking up the rest from reference TRBV28 and TRBJ2-3 gives the full variable domain: DVKVTQSSRYLVKRTGEKVFLECVQDMDHENMFWYRQDPGLGLRLIYFSYDVKMKEKGDIPEGYSVSREKKERFSLILESASTNQTSMYLCASSSYSGASTDTQYFGPGTRLTVL.

This sequence joins TRBV7-2 and TRBJ1-3, with D hard to call. Germline V CDR1 and CDR2: SGHTA, FQGNSA. The CDR3 consists of 13 residues. V gave up 7 bases and J gave up 0 bases, with 7 bases separating them. The DNA of the CDR3 is TGTGCCAGCACTGAGTTCTCTGGAAACACCATATATTTT. Encoded protein: CASTEFSGNTIYF.

The chain employs TRBV28 and TRBJ2-5; 11 nucleotides agree with TRBD1. Germline V gives CDR1 MDHEN, CDR2 SYDVKM. V gave up 5 bases and J gave up 2 bases; unmatched junction bases: 4. This CDR3 comprises 15 residues. As DNA, the CDR3 is TGTGCCAGCAGTAGCCGGGACAGGGGGCAAGAGACCCAGTACTTC. This translates into CASSSRDRGQETQYF.

The rearrangement uses TRBV4-3 and TRBJ2-7, with D perhaps TRBD2 (7 bases). The V end was cut by 4 bases, the J end by 6 bases, with 22 bases between. The CDR3 consists of 16 residues. Germline assignment: CDR1 LGHNA and CDR2 YSLEER. CDR3 nucleotides: TGCGCCAGCAGCCCTAATTTCCGCGGGGGCCCAGGCGAGCAGTACTTC. Translated, it gives CASSPNFRGGPGEQYF.

DNA of the CDR3: TGTGCCAGCAGCTTAGGCCCAACTTCTAGCAATCAGCCCCAGCATTTT. Translating gives CASSLGPTSSNQPQHF. J is TRBJ1-5 and V is TRBV7-2; D unclear. Germline loops: CDR1 SGHTA, CDR2 FQGNSA. The germline V and J ends were trimmed by 1 base and 0 bases, with 10 bases remaining between them. The CDR3 has 16 residues.

The table lists this clone with a count of one. This chain uses TRBV6-6 with TRBJ1-4, with 10 bases identical to TRBD1. CDR1 MNHNY and CDR2 SVGAGI come from the germline V gene (reference sequence). The CDR3 contains 12 residues. J gave up 11 bases and V 5 bases, and 2 bases lay outside the gene matches. CDR3 protein: CASSEGQGKLFF. The DNA for the CDR3 is TGTGCCAGCAGTGAGGGACAGGGGAAACTGTTTTTT.

The chain joins TRBV5-1 to TRBJ2-7, with 12 bases identical to TRBD2. V shed 3 bases, J shed 4 bases, and the junction held 14 bases outside the gene matches. Per germline, CDR1 SGHRS and CDR2 YFSETQ. This CDR3 region has 18 residues. This CDR3 is CASSSGLAGHERIYEQYF. Written as DNA, the CDR3 is TGCGCCAGCAGCTCAGGACTAGCGGGACACGAGCGGATTTACGAGCAGTACTTC. Complete variable domain (other parts from reference TRBV5-1 and TRBJ2-7): KAGVTQTPRYLIKTRGQQVTLSCSPISGHRSVSWYQQTPGQGLQFLFEYFSETQRNKGNFPGRFSGRQFSNSRSEMNVSTLELGDSALYLCASSSGLAGHERIYEQYFGPGTRLTVT.

This chain connects TRBV19 to TRBJ2-7; tentatively, D is TRBD2 (7 bases). V lost 4 bases, J lost 2 bases, and 15 bases lay in between. This CDR3 has 15 residues. CDR1 LNHDA and CDR2 SQIVND come from the germline V gene (reference sequence). The CDR3 is CASSTSRGGPYEQYF. The DNA of the CDR3 is TGTGCCAGTAGTACTTCAAGGGGGGGGCCCTACGAGCAGTACTTC.

The rearrangement links TRBV5-4 to TRBJ1-1; 8 nucleotides line up with TRBD1. The CDR3 contains 16 residues. Trimming at V came to 4 bases and at J to 5 bases, leaving 13 bases not matched to a gene. The germline V gene has CDR1 SGHNT and CDR2 YYREEE (reference sequence). The DNA for the CDR3 is TGTGCCAGCAGCCGCGACTTCGGACAGGGAGAAACTGAAGCTTTCTTT. Its translation is CASSRDFGQGETEAFF.

J is TRBJ2-3 and V is TRBV25-1; TRBD2 matches 8 bases. V shed 4 bases, J shed 3 bases, and the junction held 15 bases outside the gene matches. CDR3 length: 18 amino acids. CDR1 and CDR2 from the germline V gene are MGHDK and SYGVNS. The chain's CDR3 is CASSGFSGTGSGTDTQYF. The CDR3 region has the DNA TGTGCCAGCAGTGGGTTTAGCGGGACTGGGTCGGGGACAGATACGCAGTATTTT.

The rearrangement uses TRBV11-2 and TRBJ2-1; 8 positions agree with TRBD2. J lost 0 bases, V lost 2 bases, and 3 bases had no gene match. The CDR3 extends over 16 amino acids. Germline assignment: CDR1 SGHAT and CDR2 FQNNGV. CDR3 DNA: TGTGCCAGCAGCTTACTAGCGGGTAGCTCCTACAATGAGCAGTTCTTC. Its protein is CASSLLAGSSYNEQFF.

The rearrangement joins TRBV2 to TRBJ2-5; 8 bases align to TRBD1. This CDR3 comprises 14 residues. With V trimmed by 6 bases and J by 0 bases, 3 bases remained unmatched. Per the germline V gene, CDR1 is SNHLY and CDR2 is FYNNEI. The CDR3 region is CASSRDRHQETQYF. As DNA, the CDR3 is TGTGCCAGCAGCCGGGACAGGCACCAAGAGACCCAGTACTTC.

This clone showed up just once. CDR3: CASSLDQGSNQPQHF. In DNA, the CDR3 is TGCGCCAGCAGCTTGGATCAGGGTTCCAATCAGCCCCAGCATTTT. This chain uses TRBV5-1 with TRBJ1-5; tentative D call: TRBD1 (5 bases). Per germline, CDR1 SGHRS and CDR2 YFSETQ. With 0 bases removed from V and 3 bases from J, the gap between germline ends came to 10 bases. The CDR3 runs 15 residues.

The chain combines TRBV6-1 with TRBJ1-1, with D possibly TRBD1 on 5 matching bases. This CDR3 has 15 amino acids. CDR1 MNHNS and CDR2 SASEGT come from the germline V gene. V lost 4 bases to trimming and J lost 0 bases, with 12 bases between them. The CDR3 spells CASSAQTAMNTEAFF. Here the CDR3 DNA reads TGTGCCAGCAGTGCCCAGACAGCTATGAACACTGAAGCTTTCTTT.

The gene calls are TRBV14 and TRBJ1-2; the D gene is possibly TRBD1 (5 bases). V was pared by 4 bases and J by 7 bases, with 16 bases between. CDR1 is SGHDN, CDR2 FVKESK, per germline. The CDR3 covers 14 residues. The CDR3 protein is CASSLLGQGGGYTF. DNA for the CDR3: TGTGCCAGCAGCCTTCTAGGCCAGGGAGGTGGCTACACCTTC.

The chain carries TRBV19 and TRBJ2-3; possible D gene TRBD2, 6 bases. The germline gives CDR1 LNHDA, CDR2 SQIVND (reference sequence). The CDR3 spans 15 residues. The ends were cut back, 5 bases at V and 2 bases at J, with 14 bases in the middle. The CDR3 here is CASSYIAENTDTQYF. The CDR3 DNA sequence: TGTGCCAGTAGTTACATAGCGGAGAACACAGATACGCAGTATTTT.

The V call is TRBV28, the J call TRBJ2-7; 12 nucleotides align to TRBD1. V shed 4 bases and J 0 bases; nucleotides not matched to a gene: 16. The CDR3 loop spans 20 amino acids. Germline V lookup: CDR1 MDHEN, CDR2 SYDVKM. The DNA for the CDR3 is TGTGCCAGCAGTTCTCAACTGCCGGGACAGGGGGCCCGATTCTCCTACGAGCAGTACTTC. Amino acid sequence: CASSSQLPGQGARFSYEQYF.

The gene calls are TRBV4-2 and TRBJ2-3; the D gene is possibly TRBD2 (7 bases). The CDR3 has 12 amino acids. Trimming pared 7 bases from V and 14 bases from J, leaving 19 bases between. The germline gives CDR1 LGHNA, CDR2 YNFKEQ. The CDR3 reads CASTEGGGFPYF. CDR3 coding DNA: TGTGCCAGCACTGAGGGGGGGGGCTTTCCGTATTTT.

V gene TRBV27 combines with J gene TRBJ2-5, with 10 bases fitting TRBD2. The V segment lost 5 bases and the J segment 5 bases; nucleotides outside the gene matches: 11. Germline V gene lookup returns CDR1 MNHEY and CDR2 SMNVEV (reference sequence). The CDR3 totals 16 residues. CDR3 loop: CASSEKRGGLGETQYF. The CDR3 coding sequence is TGTGCCAGCAGTGAAAAGCGGGGGGGCCTAGGGGAGACCCAGTACTTC.

This chain uses TRBV27 with TRBJ1-1; D is perhaps TRBD1 (5 bases). V was shortened by 3 bases and J by 4 bases, with 12 bases between the two germline ends. Germline values: CDR1 MNHEY, CDR2 SMNVEV (reference sequence). This CDR3 has 14 amino acids. CDR3 sequence reads: CASSLSRAGTEAFF. CDR3 nucleotide sequence: TGTGCCAGCAGTTTGTCCAGGGCCGGCACTGAAGCTTTCTTT.

The chain is built from TRBV5-1 and TRBJ2-7; D is ambiguous. The V gene's germline CDR1 is SGHRS and CDR2 YFSETQ. Trimming left V 4 bases short and J 1 base short, with 15 bases between. CDR3 length: 15 residues. The CDR3 is CASSSQRQASYEQYF. DNA of the CDR3: TGCGCCAGCAGCAGTCAAAGGCAGGCATCCTACGAGCAGTACTTC.

The chain joins TRBV5-1 to TRBJ1-4, with D possibly matching TRBD1 (5 bases). The germline CDR1 and CDR2 sequences are SGHRS and YFSETQ. This CDR3 is 14 amino acids long. V dropped 5 bases and J dropped 0 bases, with 8 bases sitting between them. The DNA of the CDR3 is TGCGCCAGCAGAAGGGGTTCAACTAATGAAAAACTGTTTTTT. It specifies CASRRGSTNEKLFF.